This T cell receptor (beta chain) was documented in a study of shared clonotypes between healthy human individuals. Repertoires were generated with immunoSEQ multiplex PCR, while TCRdb's copy carries only in-frame clones and drops some. Among some 2 million clones listed, 85% to 95% were seen once. This CDR3 comprises 14 residues. The V gene's germline CDR1 is MGHRA and CDR2 YSYEKL. Trimming took 3 bases from V and 1 from J; bases not matched to a gene: 2. The clonotype comes from a young man in good health. The V call is TRBV4-1, the J call TRBJ1-1; 7 bases are shared with TRBD1. The sample was naive CD4+ T cells sorted from blood. Described subset: CD45RA+ positively selected. The CDR3 region is CASSHWDRNTEAFF. As DNA, the CDR3 is TGCGCCAGCAGCCACTGGGACAGGAACACTGAAGCTTTCTTT.